This TCR beta chain was identified in a study of blood T cell repertoires in COVID-19. Produced via immunoSEQ multiplex PCR; TCRdb's table is partial and in-frame only. This table holds about 50,000 clones, about 85% found once. The CDR3 covers 14 residues. V shed 0 bases, J shed 9 bases, and the junction held 3 bases outside the gene matches. Germline-derived CDR1 and CDR2 are WNHNN and SYGVQD (reference sequence). The sample consisted of peripheral blood. This TCR came from a human donor in a cohort sampled during active COVID-19. The V gene is TRBV10-1, the J gene TRBJ2-1, with TRBD2 identical over 9 bases. The chain's CDR3 is CASSESSGRGEQFF. Here the CDR3 DNA reads TGCGCCAGCAGTGAGTCTAGCGGGAGAGGTGAGCAGTTCTTC.